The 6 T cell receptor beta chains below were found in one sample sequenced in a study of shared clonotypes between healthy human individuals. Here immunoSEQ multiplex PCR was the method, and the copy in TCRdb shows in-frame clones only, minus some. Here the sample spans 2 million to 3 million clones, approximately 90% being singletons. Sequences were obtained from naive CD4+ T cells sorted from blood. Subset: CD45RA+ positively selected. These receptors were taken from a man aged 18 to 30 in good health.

CDR3 in DNA: TGTGCCAGCAGTGAATCCCCCCGGGACAGAGTACAAGAGACCCAGTACTTC. Its translation: CASSESPRDRVQETQYF. The chain joins TRBV2 to TRBJ2-5, with 7 bases lining up with TRBD1. Looked up from germline, CDR1 is SNHLY and CDR2 is FYNNEI. The CDR3 is 17 amino acids. The J segment lost 2 bases and the V segment lost 2 bases, leaving 11 bases of the junction unmatched.

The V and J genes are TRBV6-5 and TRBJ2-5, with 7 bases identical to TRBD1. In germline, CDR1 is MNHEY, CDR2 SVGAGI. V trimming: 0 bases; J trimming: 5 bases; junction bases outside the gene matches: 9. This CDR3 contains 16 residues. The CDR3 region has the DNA TGTGCCAGCAGTTACTCTACAGGGGATGAGGGGGAGACCCAGTACTTC. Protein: CASSYSTGDEGETQYF.

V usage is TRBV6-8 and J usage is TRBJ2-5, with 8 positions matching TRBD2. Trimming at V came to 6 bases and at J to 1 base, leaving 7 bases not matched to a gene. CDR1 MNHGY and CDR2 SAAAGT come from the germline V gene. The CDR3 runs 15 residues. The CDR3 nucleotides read TGTGCCAGCAGATTTAGCGGGACGAGCCAAGAGACCCAGTACTTC. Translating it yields CASRFSGTSQETQYF.

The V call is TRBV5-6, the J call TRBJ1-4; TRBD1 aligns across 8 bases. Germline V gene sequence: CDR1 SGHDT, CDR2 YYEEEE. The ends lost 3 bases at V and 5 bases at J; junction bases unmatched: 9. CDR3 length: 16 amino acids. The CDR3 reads CASSWGQAGGNEKLFF. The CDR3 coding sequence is TGTGCCAGCAGCTGGGGACAGGCGGGAGGAAATGAAAAACTGTTTTTT.

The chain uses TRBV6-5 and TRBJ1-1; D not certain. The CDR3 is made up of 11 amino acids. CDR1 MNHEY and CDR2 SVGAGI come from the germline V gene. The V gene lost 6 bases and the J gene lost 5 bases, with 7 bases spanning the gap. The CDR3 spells CASRGKTEAFF. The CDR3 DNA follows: TGTGCCAGCAGGGGGAAAACTGAAGCTTTCTTT.

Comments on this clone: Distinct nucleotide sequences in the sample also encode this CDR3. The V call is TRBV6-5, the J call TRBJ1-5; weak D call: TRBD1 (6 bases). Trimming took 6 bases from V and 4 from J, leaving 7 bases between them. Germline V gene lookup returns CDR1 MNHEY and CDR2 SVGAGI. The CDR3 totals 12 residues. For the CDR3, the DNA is TGTGCCAGCAGACAGGGTAATCAGCCCCAGCATTTT. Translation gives CASRQGNQPQHF.